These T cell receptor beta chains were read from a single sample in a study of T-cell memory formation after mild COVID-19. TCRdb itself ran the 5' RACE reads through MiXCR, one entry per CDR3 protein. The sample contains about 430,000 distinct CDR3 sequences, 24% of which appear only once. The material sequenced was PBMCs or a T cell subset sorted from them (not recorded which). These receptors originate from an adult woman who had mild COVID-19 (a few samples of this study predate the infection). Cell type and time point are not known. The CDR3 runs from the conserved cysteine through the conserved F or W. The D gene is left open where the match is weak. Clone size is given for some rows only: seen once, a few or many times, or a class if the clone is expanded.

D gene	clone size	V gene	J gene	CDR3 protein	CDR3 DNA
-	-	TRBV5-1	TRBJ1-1	CASSSRLAGVGTTEAFF	TGCGCCAGCAGCTCCCGTTTGGCGGGGGTAGGGACGACTGAAGCTTTCTTT
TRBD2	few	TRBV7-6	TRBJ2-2	CASSLSGGRNTGELFF	TGTGCCAGCAGCCTTAGCGGGGGACGGAACACCGGGGAGCTGTTTTTT
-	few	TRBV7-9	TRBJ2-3	CASSLDVSTDTQYF	TGTGCCAGCAGCTTAGACGTAAGCACAGATACGCAGTATTTT
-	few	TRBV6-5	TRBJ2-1	CASNGADRPHEQFF	TGTGCCAGCAACGGGGCAGACCGCCCCCATGAGCAGTTCTTC
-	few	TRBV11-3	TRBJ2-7	CASSLKFTSGSSDEQYF	TGTGCCAGCAGCTTAAAATTTACGTCGGGGTCCTCGGACGAGCAGTACTTC
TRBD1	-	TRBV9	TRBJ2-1	CASSVTGTGLYEQFF	TGTGCCAGCAGCGTTACCGGGACAGGGTTGTATGAGCAGTTCTTC
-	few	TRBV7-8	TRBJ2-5	CASSPDSKETQYF	TGTGCCAGCAGCCCGGACAGCAAAGAGACCCAGTACTTC
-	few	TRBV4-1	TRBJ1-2	CASSQGGRGRVGYGYTF	TGCGCCAGCAGCCAAGGGGGCAGGGGCAGAGTTGGCTATGGCTACACCTTC
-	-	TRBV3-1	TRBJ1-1	CASSLKTVNTEAFF	TGTGCCAGCAGTCTGAAAACGGTGAACACTGAAGCTTTCTTT
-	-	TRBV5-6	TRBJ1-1	CASSLQGSAGSGAFF	TGTGCCAGCAGCCTCCAGGGTTCCGCAGGATCTGGGGCTTTCTTT
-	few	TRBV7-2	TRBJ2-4	CASSSPWGGPKNIQYF	TGTGCCAGCAGCTCCCCCTGGGGTGGTCCCAAAAACATTCAGTACTTC
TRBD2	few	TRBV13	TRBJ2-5	CASSSPWVAGDVSQETQYF	TGTGCCAGCAGCTCCCCCTGGGTAGCGGGAGATGTAAGCCAAGAGACCCAGTACTTC
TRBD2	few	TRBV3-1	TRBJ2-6	CASSRSETRLAPSGANVLTF	TGTGCCAGCAGCCGCTCCGAGACCCGACTAGCTCCCAGTGGGGCCAACGTCCTGACTTTC
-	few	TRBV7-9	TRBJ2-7	CASSLTTRPYEQYF	TGTGCCAGCAGCCTTACAACTAGGCCCTACGAGCAGTACTTC
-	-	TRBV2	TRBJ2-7	CASSPTGRGTYEQYF	TGTGCCAGCAGCCCTACAGGGAGGGGAACCTACGAGCAGTACTTC